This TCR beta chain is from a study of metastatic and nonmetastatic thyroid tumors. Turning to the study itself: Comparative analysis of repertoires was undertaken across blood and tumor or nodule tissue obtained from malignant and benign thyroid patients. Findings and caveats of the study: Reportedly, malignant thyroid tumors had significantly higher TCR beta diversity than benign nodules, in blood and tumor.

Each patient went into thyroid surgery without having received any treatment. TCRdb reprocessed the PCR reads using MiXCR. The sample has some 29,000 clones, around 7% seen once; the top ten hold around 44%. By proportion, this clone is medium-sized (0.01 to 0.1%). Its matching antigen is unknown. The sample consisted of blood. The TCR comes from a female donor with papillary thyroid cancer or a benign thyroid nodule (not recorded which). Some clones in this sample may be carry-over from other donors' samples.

The chain's CDR3 is CASTRSLGTEAFF. The CDR3 DNA follows: TGTGCCAGCACCCGATCGCTGGGTACTGAAGCTTTCTTT. This chain uses TRBV6-1 with TRBJ1-1; no reliable D call. The CDR3 loop spans 13 amino acids. Trimming left V 7 bases short and J 5 bases short, with 14 bases between. Germline lookup yields CDR1 MNHNS and CDR2 SASEGT.